These 27 T cell receptor beta chains came from one sample sequenced in a study of blood T cell repertoires in COVID-19. Clones were sequenced by immunoSEQ multiplex PCR, and TCRdb holds only the in-frame ones, with some missing. The sample lists roughly 250,000 clones, roughly 80% occurring once. The sample consisted of peripheral blood. Receptor source: a woman of 80 years or more with acute or convalescent COVID-19.

This clone turned up a few times. The rearrangement links TRBV6-5 to TRBJ2-1; 13 positions match TRBD2. Germline-derived CDR1 and CDR2 are MNHEY and SVGAGI. The CDR3 contains 15 residues. J gave up 10 bases and V 6 bases, and 9 bases lay outside the gene matches. The CDR3 nucleotides read TGTGCCAGCAGGTTACTAGCGGGGGGGCCGGGAGAGCAGTTCTTC. Translated, it gives CASRLLAGGPGEQFF.

The chain joins TRBV18 to TRBJ1-1, with 7 bases that match TRBD1. Germline values: CDR1 KGHSH, CDR2 LQKENI. J gave up 0 bases and V 6 bases, and 16 bases lay outside the gene matches. This CDR3 contains 18 residues. The CDR3 DNA is TGTGCCAGCTCCCCCTCGACAGGGCCTAGGGGGGTGAACACTGAAGCTTTCTTT. Translation: CASSPSTGPRGVNTEAFF. Using reference TRBV18 and TRBJ1-1 for the parts outside the CDR3, the full variable domain is NAGVMQNPRHLVRRRGQEARLRCSPMKGHSHVYWYRQLPEEGLKFMVYLQKENIIDESGMPKERFSAEFPKEGPSILRIQQVVRGDSAAYFCASSPSTGPRGVNTEAFFGQGTRLTVV.

This chain links TRBV28 with TRBJ1-5; D might be TRBD1 (6 bases). Germline V gene sequence: CDR1 MDHEN, CDR2 SYDVKM. This CDR3 is 15 amino acids long. Trimming removed 5 bases at V and 3 bases at J, with 14 bases between. The chain's CDR3 is CASSQPGHDNQPQHF. In nucleotides, the CDR3 is TGTGCCAGCAGTCAACCGGGACACGACAATCAGCCCCAGCATTTT.

This sequence joins TRBV2 and TRBJ1-6; D is perhaps TRBD1 (5 bases). The CDR3 has 15 residues. Germline V CDR1 and CDR2: SNHLY, FYNNEI. V gave up 8 bases and J gave up 9 bases, with 20 bases separating them. For the CDR3, the DNA is TGTGCCAGCTCCACCTGGGGGGTCTCGGGTTCACCCCTCCACTTT. This codes for CASSTWGVSGSPLHF.

The rearrangement links TRBV10-3 to TRBJ1-2, with D tentatively TRBD1 (5 bases). CDR1 and CDR2 from the germline V gene are ENHRY and SYGVKD. CDR3 length: 13 amino acids. V was pared by 10 bases and J by 2 bases, with 14 bases between. Written as DNA, the CDR3 is TGTGCCACCCGGCGGGGACCGAACTATGGCTACACCTTC. Its translation is CATRRGPNYGYTF.

The V and J genes are TRBV18 and TRBJ2-6; TRBD1 matches 8 bases. The CDR3 length is 18 residues. V lost 8 bases, J lost 0 bases, and 12 bases stayed unmatched. Germline V gene sequence: CDR1 KGHSH, CDR2 LQKENI. The CDR3 DNA is TGTGCCAGCCAAGGCCAGGGGGCTTCTCTCTCTGGGGCCAACGTCCTGACTTTC. Its protein product is CASQGQGASLSGANVLTF.

V gene TRBV30 combines with J gene TRBJ1-5; the D gene is possibly TRBD1 (6 bases). The germline V gene has CDR1 GTSNPN and CDR2 SVGIG (reference sequence). The CDR3 is 15 residues long. With 3 bases removed from V and 4 bases from J, the gap between germline ends came to 16 bases. The CDR3 loop reads CAWSLRYRVNQPQHF. CDR3 coding DNA: TGTGCCTGGAGCCTCAGGTACAGGGTAAATCAGCCCCAGCATTTT.

This rearrangement joins TRBV29-1 to TRBJ1-3; D gene ambiguous. V shed 7 bases and J shed 1 base, with 11 bases lying between them. CDR3 length: 13 amino acids. Per germline, CDR1 SQVTM and CDR2 ANQGSEA. The CDR3 loop reads CSATVRSGNTIYF. The DNA for the CDR3 is TGCAGCGCCACCGTGAGGTCTGGAAACACCATATATTTT. The full variable domain, with the rest looked up from reference TRBV29-1 and TRBJ1-3, is SAVISQKPSRDICQRGTSLTIQCQVDSQVTMMFWYRQQPGQSLTLIATANQGSEATYESGFVIDKFPISRPNLTFSTLTVSNMSPEDSSIYLCSATVRSGNTIYFGEGSWLTVV.

CDR3 protein: CASSYPQTGGSSAFF. The CDR3 nucleotides are TGTGCCAGCAGTTACCCACAGACAGGGGGCTCTTCGGCTTTCTTT. This chain uses TRBV6-6 with TRBJ1-1; 10 bases are shared with TRBD1. Germline CDR1 and CDR2: MNHNY and SVGAGI (reference sequence). There are 15 residues in the CDR3. V shed 2 bases and J 11 bases; nucleotides not matched to a gene: 11.

The rearrangement links TRBV5-1 to TRBJ2-7, with TRBD1 matching 8 bases. Per germline, CDR1 SGHRS and CDR2 YFSETQ. Trimming at V came to 0 bases and at J to 5 bases, leaving 7 bases not matched to a gene. This CDR3 contains 15 residues. CDR3 amino acids: CASSLEGQAIHEQYF. In nucleotides, the CDR3 is TGCGCCAGCAGCTTGGAGGGACAGGCTATCCACGAGCAGTACTTC.

V and J are TRBV5-1 and TRBJ2-3; TRBD2 matches at 9 bases. Trimming removed 0 bases from V and 1 base from J; junction bases left unmatched: 3. The V gene's germline CDR1 is SGHRS and CDR2 YFSETQ. The CDR3 is made up of 16 amino acids. CDR3 coding DNA: TGCGCCAGCAGCTTGGACCCTAGCGGGGGCACAGATACGCAGTATTTT. Translating it yields CASSLDPSGGTDTQYF.

The genes are TRBV14 and TRBJ1-1; unclear D gene. The CDR3 is 14 residues long. The V end lost 1 base, the J end lost 1 base, and 7 bases lay between the germline ends. The germline V gene encodes CDR1 SGHDN and CDR2 FVKESK. The CDR3 region is CASSQVRGNTEAFF. The CDR3 DNA follows: TGTGCCAGCAGCCAAGTCCGGGGGAACACTGAAGCTTTCTTT.

The rearrangement uses TRBV19 and TRBJ2-1; 13 bases agree with TRBD2. After removal of 3 bases from V and 3 bases from J, the junction contained 11 bases not matched to a gene. This CDR3 spans 19 amino acids. Germline CDR1 reads LNHDA; CDR2 reads SQIVND (reference sequence). CDR3 residues: CASSITGTSGAPSYNEQFF. The CDR3 DNA reads TGTGCCAGTAGTATTACGGGGACTAGCGGGGCCCCCAGCTACAATGAGCAGTTCTTC.

This CDR3 reads CASSPSDMRTWELFF. DNA for the CDR3: TGTGCCAGTAGTCCTAGCGACATGCGAACGTGGGAGCTGTTTTTT. V is TRBV19 and J is TRBJ2-2; TRBD2 is a possible D gene (6 bases). V was shortened by 5 bases and J by 9 bases, with 19 bases between the two germline ends. The CDR3 has 15 amino acids. Germline loops: CDR1 LNHDA, CDR2 SQIVND (reference sequence).

V gene TRBV6-1 combines with J gene TRBJ1-5, with 7 bases identical to TRBD1. The CDR3 is 18 amino acids. The germline gives CDR1 MNHNS, CDR2 SASEGT. The J segment lost 2 bases and the V segment lost 4 bases, leaving 14 bases of the junction unmatched. CDR3 in DNA: TGTGCCAGCAGTGTTTGGACAGGAATGAGCGTGGGCAATCAGCCCCAGCATTTT. It codes for CASSVWTGMSVGNQPQHF.

The chain carries TRBV2 and TRBJ1-1; possible D gene TRBD1, 6 bases. Looked up from germline, CDR1 is SNHLY and CDR2 is FYNNEI. CDR3 size: 15 residues. The V gene lost 2 bases and the J gene lost 4 bases, with 14 bases spanning the gap. For the CDR3, the DNA is TGTGCCAGCAGTGAACGGGACACAGGGAGCACTGAAGCTTTCTTT. Protein: CASSERDTGSTEAFF.

The chain combines TRBV23-1 with TRBJ2-3; 9 positions match TRBD2. TRBV23-1 is filed as an ORF, its function uncertain. V lost 3 bases, J lost 1 base, and 8 bases stayed unmatched. There are 17 residues in the CDR3. CDR3 nucleotides: TGCGCCAGCAGTCAGGCCTCCAGCGGGGGGTGCACAGATACGCAGTATTTT. It encodes CASSQASSGGCTDTQYF.

V usage is TRBV28 and J usage is TRBJ1-2; unclear D gene. The CDR3 contains 13 residues. CDR1 is MDHEN and CDR2 is SYDVKM in the germline V gene. Trimming took off 6 bases at V and 2 bases at J, with 10 bases between the two ends. CDR3 bases: TGTGCCAGCAGCCTAGACGGGAACTATGGCTACACCTTC. Its translation: CASSLDGNYGYTF.

Ten or more counts support this clone. The chain couples TRBV7-2 to TRBJ1-2; 10 bases line up with TRBD1. Germline CDR1 SGHTA, CDR2 FQGNSA. Trimming took 4 bases from V and 3 from J; bases not matched to a gene: 5. The CDR3 has 15 residues. CDR3 sequence: CASSWGQGSDYGYTF. CDR3 DNA sequence: TGTGCCAGCAGCTGGGGACAGGGGAGTGACTATGGCTACACCTTC.

This chain links TRBV19 with TRBJ2-3, with D possibly being TRBD2 (5 bases). The CDR3 covers 15 residues. CDR1 and CDR2 (germline): LNHDA, SQIVND (reference sequence). V lost 5 bases to trimming and J lost 1 base, with 13 bases between them. CDR3 loop: CASSYGRGGTDTQYF. DNA for the CDR3: TGTGCCAGTAGTTATGGCCGGGGTGGCACAGATACGCAGTATTTT.

The DNA for the CDR3 is TGTGCCAGCAGCACACTGACAGCATACGAGCAGTACTTC. It codes for CASSTLTAYEQYF. V gene TRBV11-2 combines with J gene TRBJ2-7, with D possibly matching TRBD1 (5 bases). V was trimmed by 5 bases and J by 4 bases, leaving 12 bases between them. The CDR3 totals 13 residues. The germline gives CDR1 SGHAT, CDR2 FQNNGV.

The J gene is TRBJ1-1, the V gene TRBV12-3 or TRBV12-4; unclear D gene. V was pared by 7 bases and J by 1 base, with 10 bases between. The CDR3 loop spans 13 amino acids. Here the CDR3 reads CASKLARNTEAFF. The CDR3, as DNA: TGTGCCAGCAAATTGGCCAGGAACACTGAAGCTTTCTTT.

This chain links TRBV18 with TRBJ2-6, with D maybe TRBD1 (5 bases). This CDR3 spans 15 amino acids. The V gene's germline CDR1 is KGHSH and CDR2 LQKENI. Trimming left V 5 bases short and J 4 bases short, with 12 bases between. In DNA form, the CDR3 reads TGTGCCAGCTCATCAGGGATGCCCGGGGCCAACGTCCTGACTTTC. This codes for CASSSGMPGANVLTF. The complete variable domain, with remaining parts taken from reference TRBV18 and TRBJ2-6, reads NAGVMQNPRHLVRRRGQEARLRCSPMKGHSHVYWYRQLPEEGLKFMVYLQKENIIDESGMPKERFSAEFPKEGPSILRIQQVVRGDSAAYFCASSSGMPGANVLTFGAGSRLTVL.

V usage is TRBV30 and J usage is TRBJ2-7; 7 nucleotides align to TRBD1. The CDR3 is 15 residues long. The junction had 13 bases not matched to a gene; V was cut back by 4 bases and J by 4 bases. Germline V gives CDR1 GTSNPN, CDR2 SVGIG (reference sequence). CDR3 loop: CAWTTGAAGGYEQYF. The DNA for the CDR3 is TGTGCCTGGACCACAGGGGCCGCGGGCGGGTACGAGCAGTACTTC.

J is TRBJ1-5 and V is TRBV4-2; a possible D gene is TRBD1 (6 bases). The CDR3 has 17 residues. The V end lost 0 bases, the J end lost 5 bases, and 17 bases lay between the germline ends. Germline-derived CDR1 and CDR2 are LGHNA and YNFKEQ. The CDR3 loop reads CASSQDAPDSSYQPQHF. DNA for the CDR3: TGTGCCAGCAGCCAAGATGCGCCGGACAGCTCCTATCAGCCCCAGCATTTT.

This sequence joins TRBV30 and TRBJ1-4, with 8 bases identical to TRBD1. The CDR3 is made up of 13 amino acids. CDR1 and CDR2 from the germline V gene are GTSNPN and SVGIG (reference sequence). V lost 1 base to trimming and J lost 5 bases; unmatched junction nucleotides: 0. The CDR3 DNA reads as TGTGCCTGGAGTGACAGGGGGAATGAAAAACTGTTTTTT. This codes for CAWSDRGNEKLFF.

The V gene is TRBV28, the J gene TRBJ2-7, with 9 bases lining up with TRBD1. Trimming removed 6 bases from V and 2 bases from J; junction bases left unmatched: 8. Germline assignment: CDR1 MDHEN and CDR2 SYDVKM. The CDR3 totals 15 residues. DNA of the CDR3: TGTGCCAGCAGCCTTCCCGGGACAGGGACCTACGAGCAGTACTTC. Its protein is CASSLPGTGTYEQYF. The full variable domain, with the rest looked up from reference TRBV28 and TRBJ2-7, is DVKVTQSSRYLVKRTGEKVFLECVQDMDHENMFWYRQDPGLGLRLIYFSYDVKMKEKGDIPEGYSVSREKKERFSLILESASTNQTSMYLCASSLPGTGTYEQYFGPGTRLTVT.